These T cell receptor beta chains were read from a single sample in a study of Ad26.COV2.S vaccination and SARS-CoV-2 variants. Assay used: immunoSEQ multiplex PCR; TCRdb lists only in-frame clones, some missing. The sample lists around 320,000 clones, roughly 80% occurring once. The source material was peripheral blood, sampled in a trial of Ad26.COV2.S vaccine versus placebo. The source of these receptors is a person between 18 and 59 years old who received the Ad26.COV2.S COVID-19 vaccine or a placebo. The CDR3 runs from the conserved cysteine through the conserved F or W. A D gene is named only where the DNA matches it firmly. Not every row has a clone size; where given, it reads once, few, many or a size class.

-	TRBV19	TRBJ2-1	-	TGTGCCAGTACCGCCGGGGGCGATGAGCAGTTCTTC	CASTAGGDEQFF
-	TRBV5-6	TRBJ2-1	-	TGTGCCAGCAGCCCCCTAGGTGGGAGTGATGAGCAGTTCTTC	CASSPLGGSDEQFF
TRBD1	TRBV11-3	TRBJ1-2	-	TGTGCCAGCAGCTTCGGACAGGGGGGTGGCTACACCTTC	CASSFGQGGGYTF
TRBD1	TRBV15	TRBJ2-7	-	TGTGCCACCAGCAGCCGGGACAGCGCCTCCTACGAGCAGTACTTC	CATSSRDSASYEQYF
TRBD2	TRBV28	TRBJ2-2	-	TGTGCCAGCTCTCGGGGGGGATCGTGGACCGGGGAGCTGTTTTTT	CASSRGGSWTGELFF
TRBD1	TRBV3-1/TRBV3-2	TRBJ2-4	-	TGTGCCAGCAGCCACGCCTTTACCCGGGCAGGGGGCACCAAAAACATTCAGTACTTC	CASSHAFTRAGGTKNIQYF
-	TRBV6-2/TRBV6-3	TRBJ2-7	-	TGTGCCAGCAGCCCGGGGGACTCCTACGAGCAGTACTTC	CASSPGDSYEQYF
-	TRBV18	TRBJ1-4	-	TGTGCCAGCTCACCTAACGACAGGATCTTAAATGAAAAACTGTTTTTT	CASSPNDRILNEKLFF
TRBD1	TRBV5-1	TRBJ1-2	once	TGCGCCAGCAGCCAGACAGGGAACTATGGCTACACCTTC	CASSQTGNYGYTF
TRBD2	TRBV9	TRBJ2-7	-	TGTGCCAGCAGCCCCACTAGCGGGGTGAACTACGAGCAGTACTTC	CASSPTSGVNYEQYF
-	TRBV6-5	TRBJ1-1	-	TGTGCCAGCAGTTATAGGCAGAGGAACACTGAAGCTTTCTTT	CASSYRQRNTEAFF
-	TRBV5-4	TRBJ2-4	-	TGTGCCAGCAGCTTGGCAGGGACCGCCGGGAACATTCAGTACTTC	CASSLAGTAGNIQYF
-	TRBV19	TRBJ1-5	once	TGTGCCAGTAGTCGCGACAGCTATAGCAATCAGCCCCAGCATTTT	CASSRDSYSNQPQHF
-	TRBV7-2	TRBJ1-4	many	TGTGCCAGCAGCTTAGATCGGACAGAGGGCGAAAAACTGTTTTTT	CASSLDRTEGEKLFF
TRBD2	TRBV27	TRBJ2-1	-	TGTGCCAGCAGTTCCGGGACTAGCGGTTACAATGAGCAGTTCTTC	CASSSGTSGYNEQFF
-	TRBV28	TRBJ1-4	-	TGTGCCAGCGAAGAGGGGCAGGCTAATGAAAAACTGTTTTTT	CASEEGQANEKLFF
-	TRBV21-1	TRBJ1-1	-	TGTGCCAGCAGCAAACGGGGCTATTGGGCTTTCTTT	CASSKRGYWAFF
TRBD1	TRBV28	TRBJ1-6	-	TGTGCCAGCAGTCCTCCGGGACAGCTATCTAATTCACCCCTCCACTTT	CASSPPGQLSNSPLHF
TRBD1	TRBV27	TRBJ2-1	-	TGTGCCAGCAGGCTAAAAAGTGGACAGGGGGCGCTCTACAATGAGCAGTTCTTC	CASRLKSGQGALYNEQFF
-	TRBV27	TRBJ1-2	once	TGTGCCAGCAGTCCCCCCGGGGGATTCTATGGCTACACCTTC	CASSPPGGFYGYTF
-	TRBV18	TRBJ2-7	once	TGTGCCAGCTCACCGACAGCTCCTTCCTACGAGCAGTACTTC	CASSPTAPSYEQYF
-	TRBV19	TRBJ1-2	once	TGTGCCAGTAGTATAGTTCTCAGGGTTTCGGGAGGCGGCTACACCTTC	CASSIVLRVSGGGYTF
-	TRBV28	TRBJ1-1	-	TGTGCCAGCCCTTACTGTGGCACCGTACGGACTGAAGCTTTCTTT	CASPYCGTVRTEAFF
-	TRBV6-5	TRBJ1-1	few	TGTGCCAGCAGTTACCGATCAGGACGGAATGAAGCTTTCTTT	CASSYRSGRNEAFF
TRBD1	TRBV4-2	TRBJ1-4	few	TGTGCCAGCAGCCAGACAGGGAAGAATGAAAAACTGTTTTTT	CASSQTGKNEKLFF
TRBD2	TRBV5-1	TRBJ2-7	-	TGCGCCAGCAGCTTGGTTGGGGGGGCCTACGAGCAGTACTTC	CASSLVGGAYEQYF
-	TRBV10-3	TRBJ1-2	-	TGTGCCATCAGCCCGGATCTGGCTAACTATGGCTACACCTTC	CAISPDLANYGYTF
TRBD2	TRBV6-6	TRBJ2-5	-	TGTGCCAGCAGAACAGGCTCGGGGGGAAGGGCGGAGACCCAGTACTTC	CASRTGSGGRAETQYF
TRBD1	TRBV6-5	TRBJ2-5	-	TGTGCCAGCGGGACAGGGTTTAGTTTGGAGACCCAGTACTTC	CASGTGFSLETQYF
TRBD1	TRBV5-6	TRBJ2-1	once	TGTGCCAGCAGCTCGCAGGGACAGGGCTTTTATGAGCAGTTCTTC	CASSSQGQGFYEQFF
TRBD2	TRBV27	TRBJ2-1	-	TGTGCCAGCACCCAACGGACTAGCGGTGCACGAGCCCACAGTCAGCAGTTCTTC	CASTQRTSGARAHSQQFF
TRBD1	TRBV24-1	TRBJ1-1	-	TGTGCCACCAGTGATCCAAACAGGGGGCGGGGAACTGAAGCTTTCTTT	CATSDPNRGRGTEAFF
TRBD1	TRBV28	TRBJ2-5	-	TGTGCCAGCAGTTCGGGGACAGGGCGCAGGAACTGGGAGACCCAGTACTTC	CASSSGTGRRNWETQYF
TRBD2	TRBV18	TRBJ2-1	-	TGTGCCAGCTCACCACCGTCTAGCGGGGCGAACAATGAGCAGTTCTTC	CASSPPSSGANNEQFF
-	TRBV6-5	TRBJ1-2	few	TGTGCCAGCAGTTACTCGTCAGGGAATTACTATGGCTACACCTTC	CASSYSSGNYYGYTF
-	TRBV27	TRBJ2-7	-	TGTGCCAGCAGTTTGGGACGGGACTACGAGCAGTACTTC	CASSLGRDYEQYF
TRBD1	TRBV5-1	TRBJ2-7	once	TGCGCCAGCAGCTTTGGGACAGAGGGTCTAGGGGGGTACTTC	CASSFGTEGLGGYF
TRBD1	TRBV7-2	TRBJ2-1	-	TGTGCCAGCAGCTTAGCGTGGGACAGGGGACGTAATGAGCAGTTCTTC	CASSLAWDRGRNEQFF
-	TRBV11-2	TRBJ2-3	-	TGTGCCAGCAGCTTAGATCCCACAGATACGCAGTATTTT	CASSLDPTDTQYF
TRBD1	TRBV4-2	TRBJ2-2	-	TGTGCCAGCAGCCCAGAGGGACAGGGGCGGACCGGGGAGCTGTTTTTT	CASSPEGQGRTGELFF
-	TRBV30	TRBJ1-4	-	TGTGCCTGGAGTGGCATCCTGGCAACTAATGAAAAACTGTTTTTT	CAWSGILATNEKLFF
-	TRBV28	TRBJ2-1	-	TGTGCCAGCAGTGGGGACACCCTTCGTCTCAAGCAGTTCTTC	CASSGDTLRLKQFF
-	TRBV3-1/TRBV3-2	TRBJ1-1	-	TGTGCCAGCAGCCGAGGGACGGAGAACACTGAAGCTTTCTTT	CASSRGTENTEAFF
TRBD1	TRBV6-1	TRBJ1-5	-	TGTGCCAGCAGTAAAGCCCCCTGGACAGGGGGTAGCAATCAGCCCCAGCATTTT	CASSKAPWTGGSNQPQHF
TRBD1	TRBV18	TRBJ2-7	-	TGTGCCAGCTCACCAAATAGGGTGGGGACAGCTTCCTACGAGCAGTACTTC	CASSPNRVGTASYEQYF
TRBD2	TRBV5-1	TRBJ2-5	-	TGCGCCAGCAGCTCGGGGGGGATGAGAGAGACCCAGTACTTC	CASSSGGMRETQYF
TRBD1	TRBV6-2/TRBV6-3	TRBJ1-2	once	TGTGCCAGCAGTTTGACAGGGGGCGGCTACACCTTC	CASSLTGGGYTF
-	TRBV25-1	TRBJ2-1	-	TGTGCCAGCAGTGAAGAAACTAGCAGCAATGAGCAGTTCTTC	CASSEETSSNEQFF
-	TRBV2	TRBJ1-2	once	TGTGCCAGCAGTGTAGACGGGGGGGGCGGCTACACCTTC	CASSVDGGGGYTF
-	TRBV3-1/TRBV3-2	TRBJ2-5	-	TGTGCCAGCAGCCATGCAGAGACCCAGTACTTC	CASSHAETQYF
-	TRBV9	TRBJ1-1	-	TGTGCCAGCAGCCTCGACAGCACTGAAGCTTTCTTT	CASSLDSTEAFF
-	TRBV6-6	TRBJ1-5	-	TGTGCCAGCACCCTTACCGAGGGGACGAATCAGCCCCAGCATTTT	CASTLTEGTNQPQHF
TRBD1	TRBV10-1	TRBJ2-7	once	TGCGCCAGCCGATCATTCCGGACAGGGGGAACGGGGGATGCCCACGAGCAGTACTTC	CASRSFRTGGTGDAHEQYF
-	TRBV11-2	TRBJ2-2	-	TGTGCCAGCCATTTAAGCCAGAACACCGGGGAGCTGTTTTTT	CASHLSQNTGELFF
-	TRBV28	TRBJ2-4	-	TGTGCCAGCAACGGGGGGCTTAACATTCAGTACTTC	CASNGGLNIQYF
-	TRBV27	TRBJ1-3	-	TGTGCCAGCAGGAGGACAGTTGTGGGGAGCTCTGGAAACACCATATATTTT	CASRRTVVGSSGNTIYF
-	TRBV5-8	TRBJ1-2	-	TGTGCCAGCAGCTTGTCTAGAGCTACCTATGGCTACACCTTC	CASSLSRATYGYTF
TRBD1	TRBV27	TRBJ1-2	once	TGTGCCAGCAGTCCCCGGGACAGGGCGACGCGGGGCTACACCTTC	CASSPRDRATRGYTF
-	TRBV18	TRBJ1-2	-	TGTGCCAGCTCACCACCCCGGGTCCATGGCTACACCTTC	CASSPPRVHGYTF
TRBD1	TRBV3-1/TRBV3-2	TRBJ1-5	-	TGTGCCAGCAGCCGACAGGGTTCTCAGCCCCAGCATTTT	CASSRQGSQPQHF